The table lists the clone carrying this T cell receptor (beta chain) with a few counts. This sample is part of a study of control samples from healthy donors and cancer patients. Using immunoSEQ multiplex PCR, the repertoire was profiled, and TCRdb retains in-frame clones only, with some absent. The top ten hold 2% to 3% of the sample, which has around 110,000 clones, approximately 93% seen once. Per the germline V gene, CDR1 is LNHDA and CDR2 is SQIVND (reference sequence). V was shortened by 8 bases and J by 6 bases, with 22 bases between the two germline ends. The CDR3 covers 15 residues. The clonotype originates from a man aged 25-40 years in good health. The V and J genes are TRBV19 and TRBJ1-2; no definite D call. Sequencing used blood. The DNA for the CDR3 is TGTGCCAGTTCACGGCAGGCCTTAAGCAGCAATGGCTACACCTTC. This gives the protein CASSRQALSSNGYTF.